The clone carrying this T cell receptor (beta chain) appeared once. The target antigen is unknown. This table comes from immunoSEQ multiplex PCR, and its TCRdb copy is limited to in-frame clones, with some not included. The table includes about 520,000 clones, roughly 95% detected once. The data are from a study of shared clonotypes between healthy human individuals. About the study: CD4 naive cells filled three plates per donor, CD4 memory three, CD8 naive two and CD8 memory one. Regarding the study as a whole: Sampling included only blood; tissue repertoires likely differ.

The length of the CDR3 is 18 residues. V gave up 4 bases and J gave up 2 bases; unmatched junction bases: 10. Germline values: CDR1 SGHTA, CDR2 FQGTGA. Specimen: naive CD4+ T cells sorted from blood. As to subset: CD45RA+ positively selected. This receptor was taken from a woman aged 25 to 45 in good health. This sequence joins TRBV7-3 and TRBJ2-6; 8 positions agree with TRBD2. CDR3 coding DNA: TGTGCCAGCAGCTCTTCTTGGTTAGCGGGAACTGGGGCCAACGTCCTGACTTTC. Its translation: CASSSSWLAGTGANVLTF.